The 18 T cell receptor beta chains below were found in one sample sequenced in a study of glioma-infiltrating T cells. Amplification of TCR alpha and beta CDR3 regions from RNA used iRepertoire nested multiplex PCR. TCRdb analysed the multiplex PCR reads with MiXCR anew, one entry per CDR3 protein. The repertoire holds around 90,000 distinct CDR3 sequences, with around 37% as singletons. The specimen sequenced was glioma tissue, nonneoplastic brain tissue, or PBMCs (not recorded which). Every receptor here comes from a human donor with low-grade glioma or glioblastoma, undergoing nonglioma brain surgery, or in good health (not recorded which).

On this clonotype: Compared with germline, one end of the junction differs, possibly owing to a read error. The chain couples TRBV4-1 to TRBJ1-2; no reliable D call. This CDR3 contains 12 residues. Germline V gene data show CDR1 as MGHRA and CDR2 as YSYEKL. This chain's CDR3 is CASSQDVTGCTF. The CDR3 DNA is TGCGCCAGCAGCCAAGATGTTACGGGCTGCACCTTC.

The DNA for the CDR3 is TGCGCCAGCAGCCAAGGTTACAGGGGAAGAAACACCATATATTTT. Translating it yields CASSQGYRGRNTIYF. The V gene is TRBV4-3, the J gene TRBJ1-3, with 7 bases fitting TRBD1. The CDR3 length is 15 residues. Unmatched junction bases numbered 5, after V lost 1 base and J lost 5 bases. Germline CDR1 LGHNA, CDR2 YSLEER.

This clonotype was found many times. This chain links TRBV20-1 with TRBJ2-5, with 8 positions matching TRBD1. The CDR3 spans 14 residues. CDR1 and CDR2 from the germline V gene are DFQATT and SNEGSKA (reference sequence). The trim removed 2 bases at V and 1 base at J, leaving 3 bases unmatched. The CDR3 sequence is CSARIGQGQETQYF. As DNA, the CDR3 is TGCAGTGCTAGAATAGGACAGGGCCAAGAGACCCAGTACTTC.

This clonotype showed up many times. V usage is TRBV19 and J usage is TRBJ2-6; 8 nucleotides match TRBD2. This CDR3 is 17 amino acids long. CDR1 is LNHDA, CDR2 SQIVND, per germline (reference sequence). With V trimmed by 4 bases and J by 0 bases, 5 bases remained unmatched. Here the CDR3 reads CASSTLAGFSGANVLTF. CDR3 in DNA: TGTGCCAGTAGTACGTTAGCGGGGTTCTCTGGGGCCAACGTCCTGACTTTC.

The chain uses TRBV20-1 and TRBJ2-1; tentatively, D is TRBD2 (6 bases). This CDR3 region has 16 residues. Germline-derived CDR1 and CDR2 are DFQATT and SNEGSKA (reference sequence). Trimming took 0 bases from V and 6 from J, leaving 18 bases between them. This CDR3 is CSARDTRGSYCNEQFF. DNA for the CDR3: TGCAGTGCTAGAGATACGCGGGGAAGCTACTGCAATGAGCAGTTCTTC.

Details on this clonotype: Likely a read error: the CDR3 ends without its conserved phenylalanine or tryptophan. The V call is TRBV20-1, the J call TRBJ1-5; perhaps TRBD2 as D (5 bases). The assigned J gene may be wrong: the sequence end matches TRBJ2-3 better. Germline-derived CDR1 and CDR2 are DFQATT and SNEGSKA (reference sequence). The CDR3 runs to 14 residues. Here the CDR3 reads CSDRRLTGNQPQYL. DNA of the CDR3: TGCAGTGATAGAAGATTGACGGGAAATCAGCCCCAGTATCTT.

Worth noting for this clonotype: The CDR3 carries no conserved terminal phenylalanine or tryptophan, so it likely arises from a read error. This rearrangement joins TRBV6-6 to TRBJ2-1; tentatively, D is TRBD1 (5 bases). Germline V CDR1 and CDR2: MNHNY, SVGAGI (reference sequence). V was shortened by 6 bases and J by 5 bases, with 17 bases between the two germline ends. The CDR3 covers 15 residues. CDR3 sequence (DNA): TGTGCCAGCAGCCGCAGGCGGACAACCAACAATGAGCAGTTCCTC. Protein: CASSRRRTTNNEQFL.

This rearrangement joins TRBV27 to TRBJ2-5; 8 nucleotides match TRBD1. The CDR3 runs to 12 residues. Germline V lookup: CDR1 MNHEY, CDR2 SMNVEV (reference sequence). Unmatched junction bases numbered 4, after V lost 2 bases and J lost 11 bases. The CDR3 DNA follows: TGTGCCAGCAGTTTAACCCAGGGGGCGCAGTACTTC. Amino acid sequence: CASSLTQGAQYF.

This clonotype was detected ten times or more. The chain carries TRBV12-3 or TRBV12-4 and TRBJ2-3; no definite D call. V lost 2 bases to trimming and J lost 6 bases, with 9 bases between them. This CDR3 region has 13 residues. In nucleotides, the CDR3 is TGTGCCAGCAGTTTATCTTGGTTGGATACGCAGTATTTT. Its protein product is CASSLSWLDTQYF.

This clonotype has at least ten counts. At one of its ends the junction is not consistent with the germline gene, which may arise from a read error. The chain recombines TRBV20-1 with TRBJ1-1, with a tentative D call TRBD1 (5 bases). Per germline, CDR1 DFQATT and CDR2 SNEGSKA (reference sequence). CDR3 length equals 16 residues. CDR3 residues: CSASVGAFVLNTEAFF. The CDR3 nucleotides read TGCAGCGCTAGTGTAGGGGCCTTCGTTTTGAACACTGAAGCTTTCTTT.

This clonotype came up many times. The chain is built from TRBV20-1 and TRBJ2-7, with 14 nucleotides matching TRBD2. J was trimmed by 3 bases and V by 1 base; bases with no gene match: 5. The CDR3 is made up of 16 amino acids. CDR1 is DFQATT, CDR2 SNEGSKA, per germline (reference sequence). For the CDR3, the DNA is TGCAGTGCTAGAGGGGGGACTAGCGGGAGCAACTACGAGCAGTACTTC. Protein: CSARGGTSGSNYEQYF.

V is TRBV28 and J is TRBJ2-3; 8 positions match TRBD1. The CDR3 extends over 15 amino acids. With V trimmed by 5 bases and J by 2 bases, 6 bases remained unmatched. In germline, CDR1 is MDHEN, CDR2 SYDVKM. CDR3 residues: CASSQRQGFTDTQYF. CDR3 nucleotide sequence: TGTGCCAGCAGTCAAAGACAGGGGTTCACAGATACGCAGTATTTT. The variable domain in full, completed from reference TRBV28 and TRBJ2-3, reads DVKVTQSSRYLVKRTGEKVFLECVQDMDHENMFWYRQDPGLGLRLIYFSYDVKMKEKGDIPEGYSVSREKKERFSLILESASTNQTSMYLCASSQRQGFTDTQYFGPGTRLTVL.

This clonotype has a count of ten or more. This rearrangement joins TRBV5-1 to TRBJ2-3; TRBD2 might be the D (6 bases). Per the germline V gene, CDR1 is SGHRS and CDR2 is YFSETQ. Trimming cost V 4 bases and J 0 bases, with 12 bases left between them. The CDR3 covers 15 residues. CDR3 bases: TGCGCCAGCAGCCCGGGGGATGCTAGCACAGATACGCAGTATTTT. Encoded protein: CASSPGDASTDTQYF.

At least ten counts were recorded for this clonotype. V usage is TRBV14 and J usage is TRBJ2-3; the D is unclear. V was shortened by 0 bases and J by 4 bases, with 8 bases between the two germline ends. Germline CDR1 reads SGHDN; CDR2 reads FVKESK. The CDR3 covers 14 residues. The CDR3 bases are TGTGCCAGCAGCCAAGATCGAAGCGCAGATACGCAGTATTTT. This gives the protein CASSQDRSADTQYF. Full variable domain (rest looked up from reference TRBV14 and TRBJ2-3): EAGVTQFPSHSVIEKGQTVTLRCDPISGHDNLYWYRRVMGKEIKFLLHFVKESKQDESGMPNNRFLAERTGGTYSTLKVQPAELEDSGVYFCASSQDRSADTQYFGPGTRLTVL.

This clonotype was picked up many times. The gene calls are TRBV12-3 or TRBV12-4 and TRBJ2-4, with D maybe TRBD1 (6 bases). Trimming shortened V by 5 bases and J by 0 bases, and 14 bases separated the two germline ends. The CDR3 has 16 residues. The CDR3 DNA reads TGTGCCAGCAGTCTCCAGGGGCCGGGAGCCAAAAACATTCAGTACTTC. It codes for CASSLQGPGAKNIQYF.

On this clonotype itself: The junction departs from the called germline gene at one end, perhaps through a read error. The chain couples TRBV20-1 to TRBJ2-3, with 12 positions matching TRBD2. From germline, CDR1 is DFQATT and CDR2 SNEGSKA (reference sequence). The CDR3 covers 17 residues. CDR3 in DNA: TGCGGTGCTAGTTCAATGCCTAGCGGGAGGGCAGCAGATTCGCAGTATTTT. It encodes CGASSMPSGRAADSQYF.

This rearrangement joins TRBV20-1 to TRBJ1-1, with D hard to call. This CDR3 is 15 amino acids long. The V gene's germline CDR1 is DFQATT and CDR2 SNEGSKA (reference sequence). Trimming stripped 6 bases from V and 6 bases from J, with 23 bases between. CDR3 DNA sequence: TGCAGTGCCACCAGCAGAGATTCACGTGTCGCTGAAGCTTTCTTT. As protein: CSATSRDSRVAEAFF.

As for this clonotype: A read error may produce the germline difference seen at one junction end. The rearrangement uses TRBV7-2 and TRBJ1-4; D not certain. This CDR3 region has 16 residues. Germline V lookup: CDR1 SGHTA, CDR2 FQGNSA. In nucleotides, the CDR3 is TGTGCCAGCAGCTCCCAAGCCTCCCGGACTGATGAAAAACTGTCTTTT. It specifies CASSSQASRTDEKLSF.